The 31 T cell receptor beta chains below all came from one sample that was sequenced in a study of blood T cell repertoires in COVID-19. Produced via immunoSEQ multiplex PCR; TCRdb's table is partial and in-frame only. The sample has tens of thousands of clones, 88% seen once. Sequencing was performed on peripheral blood. The receptors were sampled from a human donor in a cohort sampled during active COVID-19.

The genes are TRBV6-5 and TRBJ2-3, with D perhaps TRBD1 (7 bases). The CDR3 covers 15 residues. Trimming shortened V by 5 bases and J by 5 bases, and 17 bases separated the two germline ends. From germline, CDR1 is MNHEY and CDR2 SVGAGI. The CDR3 nucleotides are TGTGCCAGCAGTCCAGACAGGGTCGGGGGAGATACGCAGTATTTT. It yields the protein CASSPDRVGGDTQYF.

The chain employs TRBV6-5 and TRBJ2-1, with TRBD1 as a possible D gene (6 bases). Germline-derived CDR1 and CDR2 are MNHEY and SVGAGI. V gave up 6 bases and J gave up 7 bases, with 16 bases separating them. The CDR3 is 14 amino acids. The CDR3 here is CASRQGRDRNEQFF. CDR3 sequence (DNA): TGTGCCAGCAGACAGGGACGGGATAGAAATGAGCAGTTCTTC.

This chain links TRBV28 with TRBJ1-4; a possible D gene is TRBD1 (5 bases). CDR1 is MDHEN and CDR2 is SYDVKM in the germline V gene. V shed 3 bases and J shed 8 bases, with 10 bases lying between them. CDR3 length equals 13 residues. The chain's CDR3 is CASSLSGHEKLFF. The CDR3 region has the DNA TGTGCCAGCAGTTTGTCAGGGCACGAAAAACTGTTTTTT.

The rearrangement uses TRBV5-1 and TRBJ1-2; possible D gene TRBD1, 5 bases. The CDR3 consists of 13 residues. V was clipped by 4 bases and J by 6 bases, with 13 bases between them. Germline-derived CDR1 and CDR2 are SGHRS and YFSETQ. DNA of the CDR3: TGCGCCAGCAGCAAGGAAGGGGTGGATGGCTACACCTTC. It is translated as CASSKEGVDGYTF.

The sample holds one count of this clone. The V and J genes are TRBV4-1 and TRBJ1-5; D unclear. Germline V gives CDR1 MGHRA, CDR2 YSYEKL. There are 15 residues in the CDR3. The ends were cut back, 4 bases at V and 6 bases at J, with 16 bases in the middle. The CDR3 DNA sequence: TGCGCCAGCAGCCCCGGGGTGGTGAAAGGTCAGCCCCAGCATTTT. It is translated as CASSPGVVKGQPQHF.

V is TRBV6-2 or TRBV6-3 and J is TRBJ1-1, with 10 bases identical to TRBD1. The CDR3 is made up of 18 amino acids. Germline CDR1 reads MNHEY; CDR2 reads SVGEGT. Unmatched junction bases numbered 13, after V lost 0 bases and J lost 6 bases. The CDR3, as DNA: TGTGCCAGCAGTTACTCTGGGGACAGGGGCCCCTTGGGACCTGAAGCTTTCTTT. Protein: CASSYSGDRGPLGPEAFF.

This chain connects TRBV11-1 to TRBJ1-2, with D uncertain. With 5 bases removed from V and 8 bases from J, the gap between germline ends came to 18 bases. Germline lookup yields CDR1 SGHAT and CDR2 FQDESV (reference sequence). This CDR3 has 14 amino acids. CDR3 coding DNA: TGTGCCAGCAGCCCGACCCCGGAGGGCGCCGGCTACACCTTC. Encoded protein: CASSPTPEGAGYTF.

The V and J genes are TRBV5-1 and TRBJ1-1; 9 bases line up with TRBD1. The germline gives CDR1 SGHRS, CDR2 YFSETQ. J lost 3 bases, V lost 4 bases, and 4 bases had no gene match. The CDR3 contains 14 residues. The chain's CDR3 is CASSTGGLDTEAFF. As DNA, the CDR3 is TGCGCCAGCAGCACAGGGGGCTTGGACACTGAAGCTTTCTTT.

The CDR3, as DNA: TGTGCCAGCAGCCGCGGACTAGCGGACAATGAGCAGTTCTTC. It yields the protein CASSRGLADNEQFF. This chain connects TRBV6-5 to TRBJ2-1; TRBD2 matches at 10 bases. This CDR3 has 14 amino acids. V lost 6 bases to trimming and J lost 5 bases; unmatched junction nucleotides: 4. The germline V gene encodes CDR1 MNHEY and CDR2 SVGAGI.

The chain employs TRBV5-6 and TRBJ2-1; 12 bases are shared with TRBD2. This CDR3 has 16 residues. The V gene's germline CDR1 is SGHDT and CDR2 YYEEEE. V shed 4 bases and J 4 bases; nucleotides not matched to a gene: 6. The DNA of the CDR3 is TGTGCCAGCAGCCCCACACTAGCGGGAGGTTACAATGAGCAGTTCTTC. This encodes CASSPTLAGGYNEQFF.

The rearrangement links TRBV14 to TRBJ2-2, with 8 bases matching TRBD2. V shed 1 base, J shed 1 base, and the junction held 2 bases outside the gene matches. Germline-derived CDR1 and CDR2 are SGHDN and FVKESK. This CDR3 contains 16 residues. This chain's CDR3 is CASSQGLAGNTGELFF. The CDR3 region has the DNA TGTGCCAGCAGCCAAGGGCTAGCGGGGAACACCGGGGAGCTGTTTTTT.

The rearrangement links TRBV28 to TRBJ2-1; tentative D call: TRBD2 (5 bases). Trimming stripped 2 bases from V and 13 bases from J, with 15 bases between. This CDR3 is 13 amino acids long. Germline CDR1 is MDHEN and CDR2 is SYDVKM. The CDR3 DNA is TGTGCCAGCAGTTTACAATTCCCCGGGGTACAGTTCTTC. This sequence encodes CASSLQFPGVQFF.

CDR3 protein: CASSQDGEGGETQYF. CDR3 DNA: TGTGCCAGCAGCCAAGATGGGGAAGGGGGAGAGACCCAGTACTTC. J is TRBJ2-5 and V is TRBV4-2; TRBD1 might be the D (6 bases). This CDR3 is 15 amino acids long. With 0 bases removed from V and 4 bases from J, the gap between germline ends came to 12 bases. Germline V gene lookup returns CDR1 LGHNA and CDR2 YNFKEQ.

V is TRBV4-2 and J is TRBJ2-1; D call uncertain. The CDR3 is 12 amino acids. CDR1 is LGHNA and CDR2 is YNFKEQ in the germline V gene. V lost 1 base and J lost 10, with 8 bases in between. CDR3 loop: CASSQGASEQFF. The CDR3 coding sequence is TGTGCCAGCAGCCAAGGGGCGAGCGAGCAGTTCTTC.

The V call is TRBV5-1, the J call TRBJ2-7; TRBD2 might be the D (6 bases). This CDR3 spans 16 amino acids. Germline CDR1 reads SGHRS; CDR2 reads YFSETQ. Trimming shortened V by 3 bases and J by 0 bases, and 16 bases separated the two germline ends. Here the CDR3 DNA reads TGCGCCAGCAGCTGGAGGGTTGGCGGGGACTCCTACGAGCAGTACTTC. It codes for CASSWRVGGDSYEQYF.

As regards this clone: An end of the junction differs from the germline gene, which may be a read error. The chain is built from TRBV7-9 and TRBJ2-7; 7 bases fit TRBD1. Germline V CDR1 and CDR2: SEHNR, FQNEAQ (reference sequence). This CDR3 spans 13 amino acids. CDR3 bases: TGTGCCAGCAGTTTAGACAGGGCCTACGAGCAGTACTTC. This translates into CASSLDRAYEQYF.

CDR3 residues: CASTIGRGIGTEAFF. CDR3 nucleotide sequence: TGTGCCAGCACAATAGGGAGGGGAATTGGCACTGAAGCTTTCTTT. The chain is built from TRBV27 and TRBJ1-1; D perhaps matches TRBD1 (5 bases). The CDR3 contains 15 residues. The ends were cut back, 7 bases at V and 4 bases at J, with 19 bases in the middle. Germline lookup yields CDR1 MNHEY and CDR2 SMNVEV (reference sequence).

V gene TRBV30 combines with J gene TRBJ2-3; TRBD1 aligns across 7 bases. This CDR3 comprises 14 residues. Per germline, CDR1 GTSNPN and CDR2 SVGIG (reference sequence). J lost 0 bases, V lost 5 bases, and 5 bases had no gene match. The DNA for the CDR3 is TGTGCCTGGGTAGACAGGGCCAGCACAGATACGCAGTATTTT. As protein: CAWVDRASTDTQYF.

The chain couples TRBV18 to TRBJ2-5; the D gene is possibly TRBD2 (7 bases). This CDR3 contains 20 residues. V shed 0 bases and J shed 3 bases, with 26 bases lying between them. Germline CDR1 and CDR2: KGHSH and LQKENI. CDR3 nucleotide sequence: TGTGCCAGCTCACCACCGGCGGCGGGGGCCCTTTCCCACTCCAAAGAGACCCAGTACTTC. As protein: CASSPPAAGALSHSKETQYF. The entire variable domain, with the rest obtained from reference TRBV18 and TRBJ2-5, is as follows: NAGVMQNPRHLVRRRGQEARLRCSPMKGHSHVYWYRQLPEEGLKFMVYLQKENIIDESGMPKERFSAEFPKEGPSILRIQQVVRGDSAAYFCASSPPAAGALSHSKETQYFGPGTRLLVL.

This chain uses TRBV4-1 with TRBJ2-1, with 7 bases lining up with TRBD2. V gave up 4 bases and J gave up 0 bases; unmatched junction bases: 6. This CDR3 comprises 16 residues. Germline V gene lookup returns CDR1 MGHRA and CDR2 YSYEKL. CDR3 bases: TGCGCCAGCAGCCTAGCGGGCTCAAGCTCCTACAATGAGCAGTTCTTC. This gives the protein CASSLAGSSSYNEQFF.

This clone was observed a few times. The rearrangement links TRBV6-5 to TRBJ1-3; the match to TRBD1 covers 8 bases. Germline-derived CDR1 and CDR2 are MNHEY and SVGAGI. The CDR3 runs to 14 residues. V shed 5 bases, J shed 7 bases, and the junction held 7 bases outside the gene matches. The CDR3 spells CASSTWTGRNTIYF. CDR3 DNA: TGTGCCAGCAGTACCTGGACAGGGCGGAACACCATATATTTT.

The J gene is TRBJ2-5, the V gene TRBV7-9; weak D call: TRBD2 (5 bases). CDR1 and CDR2 from the germline V gene are SEHNR and FQNEAQ (reference sequence). This CDR3 is 14 amino acids long. V was cut by 5 bases and J by 5 bases, with 15 bases left in between. The CDR3 loop is CASSPVGGGETQYF. The CDR3 DNA reads TGTGCCAGCAGCCCAGTAGGAGGTGGGGAGACCCAGTACTTC.

The chain is built from TRBV6-1 and TRBJ2-7, with 7 bases lining up with TRBD1. The V segment lost 3 bases and the J segment 2 bases; nucleotides outside the gene matches: 4. The CDR3 covers 14 residues. Looked up from germline, CDR1 is MNHNS and CDR2 is SASEGT. The CDR3, as DNA: TGTGCCAGCAGTGAGGACAGGCTGACCTACGAGCAGTACTTC. This encodes CASSEDRLTYEQYF.

V is TRBV2 and J is TRBJ2-2; the match to TRBD2 covers 8 bases. Germline-derived CDR1 and CDR2 are SNHLY and FYNNEI. The CDR3 length is 14 residues. Trimming took 7 bases from V and 4 from J; bases not matched to a gene: 5. CDR3 sequence reads: CASIGGRSTGELFF. Written as DNA, the CDR3 is TGTGCCAGCATTGGCGGGAGGAGCACCGGGGAGCTGTTTTTT.

The genes are TRBV7-6 and TRBJ2-3; 7 bases fit TRBD2. The CDR3 covers 13 residues. CDR1 is SGHVS and CDR2 is FNYEAQ in the germline V gene. V lost 7 bases, J lost 0 bases, and 1 base stayed unmatched. CDR3 DNA: TGTGCCAGCAAAGCGGGGAGCACAGATACGCAGTATTTT. It codes for CASKAGSTDTQYF.

The chain is built from TRBV5-1 and TRBJ2-3; 11 nucleotides line up with TRBD1. Germline V gene data show CDR1 as SGHRS and CDR2 as YFSETQ. The V gene end was trimmed by 1 base and the J gene end by 3 bases; junction bases not matched to a gene: 4. The CDR3 spans 16 residues. The CDR3 is CASSLFGQGATDTQYF. The CDR3 DNA follows: TGCGCCAGCAGCTTGTTTGGACAGGGGGCAACAGATACGCAGTATTTT. The variable domain in full, completed from reference TRBV5-1 and TRBJ2-3, reads KAGVTQTPRYLIKTRGQQVTLSCSPISGHRSVSWYQQTPGQGLQFLFEYFSETQRNKGNFPGRFSGRQFSNSRSEMNVSTLELGDSALYLCASSLFGQGATDTQYFGPGTRLTVL.

The chain is built from TRBV5-5 and TRBJ2-1; 8 bases are shared with TRBD1. Germline V gene lookup returns CDR1 SGHKS and CDR2 YYEKEE (reference sequence). CDR3 length: 15 amino acids. V lost 3 bases, J lost 5 bases, and 7 bases stayed unmatched. CDR3 DNA sequence: TGTGCCAGCAGCTCACAGGGGGACCCCGACAATGAGCAGTTCTTC. Protein: CASSSQGDPDNEQFF.

CDR3 protein: CASSLLGRKETQYF. The CDR3 nucleotides read TGTGCCAGCAGTCTACTAGGGCGTAAAGAGACCCAGTACTTC. V and J are TRBV6-5 and TRBJ2-5; D may be TRBD2 (5 bases). This CDR3 spans 14 amino acids. Trimming pared 5 bases from V and 3 bases from J, leaving 13 bases between. CDR1 is MNHEY and CDR2 is SVGAGI in the germline V gene.

The chain has TRBV6-6 and TRBJ2-1; TRBD2 aligns across 9 bases. The CDR3 is 16 residues long. V gave up 5 bases and J gave up 5 bases; unmatched junction bases: 10. CDR1 is MNHNY, CDR2 SVGAGI, per germline (reference sequence). CDR3 DNA: TGTGCCAGCAGTCGATCCGGGACTAGCCTGGACAATGAGCAGTTCTTC. The encoded protein is CASSRSGTSLDNEQFF.

The chain combines TRBV27 with TRBJ2-1, with D perhaps matching TRBD2 (6 bases). Trimming took off 4 bases at V and 5 bases at J, with 18 bases between the two ends. CDR3 length: 16 residues. Germline V CDR1 and CDR2: MNHEY, SMNVEV (reference sequence). The CDR3 protein is CASSSFGTSKNNEQFF. For the CDR3, the DNA is TGTGCCAGCAGTTCATTCGGGACTTCGAAGAACAATGAGCAGTTCTTC.

The V gene is TRBV9, the J gene TRBJ2-5; D gene unclear. Germline assignment: CDR1 SGDLS and CDR2 YYNGEE. The CDR3 sequence is 14 residues long. V was trimmed by 2 bases and J by 3 bases, leaving 11 bases between them. The CDR3 here is CASSVSTQKETQYF. In DNA, the CDR3 is TGTGCCAGCAGCGTTAGCACGCAGAAAGAGACCCAGTACTTC.